The entry that follows covers one T cell receptor (beta chain) sequence. Germline V lookup: CDR1 MNHEY, CDR2 SVGAGI. The CDR3 totals 14 residues. V lost 2 bases, J lost 7 bases, and 14 bases lay in between. This specimen belongs to a study of blood T cell repertoires in COVID-19. Study background: T cells, B-cell-depleted T cells, or PBMCs provided the cDNA or gDNA that served as material.

This table comes from immunoSEQ multiplex PCR, and its TCRdb copy is limited to in-frame clones, with some not included. Counted here are about 350,000 clones, almost 90% occurring once; the ten biggest clones make up 7% to 8%. Seattle researchers signed up patients amid active infection and tracked them longitudinally. The origin of this receptor is a woman in her 70s with COVID-19, enrolled during active disease. The V call is TRBV6-5, the J call TRBJ1-1, with TRBD1 as a possible D gene (6 bases). The sample consisted of peripheral blood. The CDR3 here is CASSYTGSQSEAFF. The CDR3 region has the DNA TGTGCCAGCAGTTACACAGGGTCCCAGAGTGAAGCTTTCTTT.